One and the same sample provided the 20 T cell receptor beta chains below, sequenced in a study of technical replicates of blood from a few donors. Here immunoSEQ multiplex PCR was the method, and the copy in TCRdb shows in-frame clones only, minus some. The table includes tens of thousands of clones, about 94% detected once. The specimen was T cells isolated from PBMCs. Source of these receptors: a human donor in good health.

V gene TRBV2 combines with J gene TRBJ2-3, with D possibly TRBD2 on 5 matching bases. V lost 8 bases to trimming and J lost 1 base, with 13 bases between them. The CDR3 totals 14 residues. CDR1 and CDR2 (germline): SNHLY, FYNNEI. In nucleotides, the CDR3 is TGTGCCAGCTGGAGCGGTAAGGGCACAGATACGCAGTATTTT. Amino acid sequence: CASWSGKGTDTQYF. Together with reference TRBV2 and TRBJ2-3, the CDR3 gives the full variable domain: EPEVTQTPSHQVTQMGQEVILRCVPISNHLYFYWYRQILGQKVEFLVSFYNNEISEKSEIFDDQFSVERPDGSNFTLKIRSTKLEDSAMYFCASWSGKGTDTQYFGPGTRLTVL.

V and J are TRBV7-6 and TRBJ2-4; D remains unclear. Trimming took 5 bases from V and 0 from J, leaving 14 bases between them. Germline V gene sequence: CDR1 SGHVS, CDR2 FNYEAQ. The CDR3 has 16 amino acids. CDR3 residues: CASSPRLSLAKNIQYF. CDR3 nucleotide sequence: TGTGCCAGCAGCCCCCGCTTGAGTCTAGCCAAAAACATTCAGTACTTC.

This clone came up once. V gene TRBV6-5 combines with J gene TRBJ2-2; D not certain. This CDR3 spans 14 amino acids. Germline loops: CDR1 MNHEY, CDR2 SVGAGI. The ends were cut back, 5 bases at V and 6 bases at J, with 13 bases in the middle. CDR3 sequence reads: CASSRAGWAGELFF. The CDR3 DNA reads TGTGCCAGCAGTCGAGCCGGGTGGGCCGGGGAGCTGTTTTTT.

V is TRBV28 and J is TRBJ2-5; D gene uncertain. This CDR3 spans 18 amino acids. The V end lost 2 bases, the J end lost 4 bases, and 23 bases lay between the germline ends. The germline gives CDR1 MDHEN, CDR2 SYDVKM. This CDR3 is CASSLSIVELLGRETQYF. The CDR3 nucleotides read TGTGCCAGCAGTTTAAGCATAGTCGAACTATTAGGTAGAGAGACCCAGTACTTC.

The chain employs TRBV21-1 and TRBJ1-2. TRBV21-1 is a listed pseudogene. There are 16 residues in the CDR3. This CDR3 is CASSKAVKAPNYGYTF. CDR3 sequence (DNA): TGTGCCAGCAGCAAAGCGGTTAAAGCCCCTAACTATGGCTACACCTTC.

This rearrangement joins TRBV5-1 to TRBJ2-5, with no clear D. The V end lost 0 bases, the J end lost 2 bases, and 11 bases lay between the germline ends. The CDR3 covers 15 residues. Per the germline V gene, CDR1 is SGHRS and CDR2 is YFSETQ. CDR3 in amino acids: CASSLATQIQETQYF. The CDR3 DNA follows: TGCGCCAGCAGCTTGGCCACACAGATTCAAGAGACCCAGTACTTC.

This sequence joins TRBV28 and TRBJ1-2; D is unresolved. CDR1 and CDR2 from the germline V gene are MDHEN and SYDVKM. Deletions cut 2 bases from V and 8 bases from J, with 15 bases between. CDR3 length: 14 residues. The CDR3 DNA is TGTGCCAGCAGTTTAGTGGAGGGCGCTCAAGGCTACACCTTC. This gives the protein CASSLVEGAQGYTF.

In this sample, this clone turned up once. The chain combines TRBV4-2 with TRBJ1-2, with TRBD1 matching 7 bases. Germline CDR1 and CDR2: LGHNA and YNFKEQ. CDR3 length: 14 amino acids. Trimming cost V 4 bases and J 3 bases; bases outside gene matches: 5. For the CDR3, the DNA is TGTGCCAGCAGCCGAACAGGGGCTGACTATGGCTACACCTTC. Amino acids: CASSRTGADYGYTF.

The J gene is TRBJ2-3, the V gene TRBV9; D gene uncertain. Trimming stripped 3 bases from V and 0 bases from J, with 5 bases between. CDR3 size: 13 residues. Germline lookup yields CDR1 SGDLS and CDR2 YYNGEE. CDR3 nucleotide sequence: TGTGCCAGCAGCGCTCCGAGCACAGATACGCAGTATTTT. It encodes CASSAPSTDTQYF.

The chain carries TRBV11-3 and TRBJ2-1; unclear D gene. The CDR3 loop spans 13 amino acids. Germline assignment: CDR1 SGHNT and CDR2 YENEEA. V was trimmed by 0 bases and J by 5 bases, leaving 5 bases between them. The CDR3 region has the DNA TGTGCCAGCAGCTTAGATAGCCACAATGAGCAGTTCTTC. This encodes CASSLDSHNEQFF.

The V call is TRBV9, the J call TRBJ1-1; 11 bases align to TRBD1. V lost 5 bases, J lost 1 base, and 7 bases stayed unmatched. This CDR3 has 16 amino acids. Germline values: CDR1 SGDLS, CDR2 YYNGEE. DNA for the CDR3: TGTGCCAGCAGATCAGACGGGACAGGGGGGAACACTGAAGCTTTCTTT. Amino acid sequence: CASRSDGTGGNTEAFF.

This chain uses TRBV4-1 with TRBJ1-4; 10 nucleotides align to TRBD1. CDR1 is MGHRA and CDR2 is YSYEKL in the germline V gene. The junction had 3 bases not matched to a gene; V was cut back by 3 bases and J by 5 bases. This CDR3 has 15 amino acids. Here the CDR3 reads CASSQTGGPNEKLFF. In DNA, the CDR3 is TGCGCCAGCAGCCAGACAGGGGGCCCCAATGAAAAACTGTTTTTT.

This chain links TRBV11-3 with TRBJ2-7; 9 positions match TRBD1. The CDR3 spans 17 residues. J gave up 0 bases and V 2 bases, and 8 bases lay outside the gene matches. The germline V gene has CDR1 SGHNT and CDR2 YENEEA. CDR3 amino acids: CASSLFWMGQGSYEQYF. CDR3 coding DNA: TGTGCCAGCAGCTTATTTTGGATGGGACAGGGCTCCTACGAGCAGTACTTC.

The chain links TRBV6-1 to TRBJ1-2; 7 nucleotides agree with TRBD1. From germline, CDR1 is MNHNS and CDR2 SASEGT. After removal of 6 bases from V and 7 bases from J, the junction contained 11 bases not matched to a gene. The CDR3 runs to 14 residues. Here the CDR3 reads CASSLTGAMAGYTF. CDR3 DNA sequence: TGTGCCAGCAGCCTTACAGGGGCTATGGCTGGCTACACCTTC.

In this sample, this clone turned up once. V usage is TRBV18 and J usage is TRBJ1-2, with TRBD1 identical over 10 bases. The trim removed 4 bases at V and 4 bases at J, leaving 21 bases unmatched. Germline CDR1 and CDR2: KGHSH and LQKENI. This CDR3 is 20 amino acids long. The CDR3 DNA reads TGTGCCAGCTCACTAAGCCTTGCCGGGACAGGGGAACCGGGCGCCTATGGCTACACCTTC. This translates into CASSLSLAGTGEPGAYGYTF.

The chain combines TRBV5-1 with TRBJ2-5; perhaps TRBD2 as D (6 bases). CDR3 size: 14 residues. The germline V gene encodes CDR1 SGHRS and CDR2 YFSETQ. Deletions cut 2 bases from V and 2 bases from J, with 10 bases between. CDR3 sequence reads: CASSFSGDQETQYF. CDR3 nucleotides: TGCGCCAGCAGCTTTTCGGGGGATCAAGAGACCCAGTACTTC.

This chain joins TRBV5-1 and TRBJ1-5; maybe TRBD1 (5 bases). The germline gives CDR1 SGHRS, CDR2 YFSETQ. Trimming shortened V by 0 bases and J by 2 bases, and 15 bases separated the two germline ends. CDR3 length: 17 residues. The CDR3 spells CASSLACGAKGNQPQHF. DNA for the CDR3: TGCGCCAGCAGCTTGGCATGCGGGGCGAAAGGCAATCAGCCCCAGCATTTT.

This clone was counted only a few times. This sequence joins TRBV7-2 and TRBJ1-1; 8 bases map to TRBD1. Germline CDR1 is SGHTA and CDR2 is FQGNSA. The V segment lost 5 bases and the J segment 4 bases; nucleotides outside the gene matches: 6. This CDR3 has 14 amino acids. The CDR3, as DNA: TGTGCCAGCAGCGTGGACAGGGAGATCACTGAAGCTTTCTTT. Amino acids: CASSVDREITEAFF.

This rearrangement joins TRBV29-1 to TRBJ2-1; 11 nucleotides match TRBD2. This CDR3 spans 14 amino acids. The junction had 8 bases not matched to a gene; V was cut back by 4 bases and J by 9 bases. CDR1 is SQVTM and CDR2 is ANQGSEA in the germline V gene. The CDR3 DNA reads as TGCAGCGTTGGTATTAGCGGGAGGGCCACTGAGCAGTTCTTC. Its protein product is CSVGISGRATEQFF.

The chain couples TRBV28 to TRBJ2-1, with TRBD2 matching over 9 bases. Germline V gives CDR1 MDHEN, CDR2 SYDVKM. The CDR3 length is 15 residues. The junction had 2 bases not matched to a gene; V was cut back by 3 bases and J by 2 bases. The CDR3 DNA follows: TGTGCCAGCAGTTTTGCGGGAGGGCCCTACAATGAGCAGTTCTTC. It encodes CASSFAGGPYNEQFF.